This record covers a single T cell receptor (beta chain). Antigen unknown. Cell sorting via CD45RO/CCR7/CD25/CD127/CD95/CD27 was performed to obtain CD4+ naive, central memory, regulatory and stem cell-like memory cells. Purity above 95% was achieved in all sorted populations. These data come from a study of beta chain features in type 1 diabetes. Sequencing targeted expressed TCRB transcripts, as all isolated RNA had been reverse transcribed. Clones were read by immunoSEQ multiplex PCR, and TCRdb kept only the in-frame ones, dropping some. The sample carries a few hundred thousand clones, 9.5% to 10% recorded once. Study-level results: Across all four CD4+ subsets, people with type 1 diabetes showed modestly shorter TCRB CDR3s. Still unanswered here is whether HLA type influences TCRB rearrangement.

The CDR3 contains 18 residues. The chain links TRBV21-1 to TRBJ2-1; no DNA check was done on the table's D call, TRBD1. TRBV21-1 has pseudogene status. The sequencing sample was made of central memory CD4+ T cells from blood. This TCR was recovered from a man aged 25 to 40 with type 1 diabetes. CDR3 protein: CASSEKEGQPSSYNEQFF. In DNA, the CDR3 is TGTGCCAGCAGCGAAAAGGAAGGACAGCCGAGCTCCTACAATGAGCAGTTCTTC.